These T cell receptor beta chains were read from a single sample in a study of cytomegalovirus exposure and HLA in healthy donors. The data were produced by immunoSEQ multiplex PCR, yet TCRdb's version contains in-frame clones alone and is incomplete. Of some 200,000 clones listed, about three quarters are singletons. The source material was PBMCs. The receptors here all came from a female donor in good health and CMV-seronegative. The conserved cysteine and the conserved F or W are not part of the CDR3 here. D genes are given only for firm matches.

TRBJ1-2,TRBD1,TRBV7-3,ASSLGAGGQYGYT
TRBJ2-3,TRBD1,TRBV4-3,ASSQEAIQTGSTSTDTQY
TRBJ1-1,TRBD1,TRBV28,ASRDRANTEAF
TRBJ2-7,TRBD1,TRBV7-9,ASSLPDREVV
TRBJ1-6,TRBD1,TRBV19,ASAQGAASPLH
TRBJ1-5,-,TRBV6-6,ASSWDISNQPQH
TRBJ2-1,-,TRBV7-2,ASSLQVTSGDEQF
TRBJ1-1,-,TRBV7-2,ASSSRRRLNTEAF
TRBJ2-1,-,TRBV5-1,ASSLDLGAYQLDEQF
TRBJ1-6,-,TRBV6-5,ASSYRGTRDSPLH
TRBJ2-3,-,TRBV10-3,AISEGAGASTDTQY
TRBJ2-7,-,TRBV6-1,ASSEVASSYEQY
TRBJ1-6,TRBD1,TRBV11-2,ASSSRQDRGRNSPLH
TRBJ1-1,TRBD1,TRBV28,ASSLVGTGVLNTEAF
TRBJ1-4,TRBD1,TRBV14,ASKDGTGGNEKLF
TRBJ1-2,TRBD1,TRBV18,ASSPDRAPNYGYT
TRBJ2-3,TRBD2,TRBV9,ASSVEASGGGTQY
TRBJ1-1,-,TRBV9,ASSPLGAGAF
TRBJ2-6,-,TRBV27,ASSLMYSSGFSGANVLT
TRBJ2-3,TRBD2,TRBV25-1,ASSELGTTRTDTQY
TRBJ2-5,TRBD1,TRBV7-2,ASSFWTGETQY
TRBJ1-1,TRBD1,TRBV6-1,ASMVTGGGSAEAF
TRBJ1-1,-,TRBV4-1,ASSQDLGGTEAF
TRBJ2-2,TRBD1,TRBV30,AWSAGTGMTGELF
TRBJ1-2,TRBD1,TRBV19,ASSNRDRGLGYT
TRBJ2-7,-,TRBV7-8,ASSSQGDWAYEQY
TRBJ2-7,-,TRBV6-1,ASRLGGLE
TRBJ2-1,TRBD2,TRBV28,ASSLRVSGSNEQF
TRBJ2-7,-,TRBV19,ASSISQGFEQY
TRBJ1-1,-,TRBV18,ASSLRQATEAF
TRBJ1-3,-,TRBV27,ASSPGTLSSGNTIY
TRBJ1-4,-,TRBV4-3,ASSQDLGPGDEKLF
TRBJ2-3,TRBD1,TRBV4-3,ASSQDGTGGLY
TRBJ2-1,-,TRBV7-3,ASSLGGADYNEQF